The T cell receptor beta chain under discussion was sequenced for a study of blood T cell repertoires in COVID-19. Overall study context: Sites across the United States, Italy and Spain contributed samples from acute and convalescent COVID-19. PBMCs, B-cell-depleted T cells, or T cells were the source of the cDNA or gDNA that made up the material.

CDR3 size: 15 residues. CDR1 and CDR2 from the germline V gene are SGHTA and FQGNSA. Losses at the gene ends were 4 bases for V and 2 bases for J; bases not matched to a gene: 7. Per the original data handling: Reference gene primers were amplified, and this amplification served to estimate nucleated cell counts. Profiling relied on immunoSEQ multiplex PCR, and the TCRdb table lists in-frame clones only, not all of them. The V and J calls and the clone size are those of that table, but D and trimming were determined from the DNA. Seen here are about 130,000 clones, around 83% observed once, and the top ten hold around 9.8%.

This receptor was identified in a man aged 40-50 years with active or convalescent COVID-19. This sequence joins TRBV7-2 and TRBJ2-7; 8 bases match TRBD1. Source material: peripheral blood. CDR3 sequence: CASSSRGQGAYEQYF. The CDR3 region has the DNA TGTGCCAGCAGCTCCAGGGGGCAAGGGGCCTACGAGCAGTACTTC.